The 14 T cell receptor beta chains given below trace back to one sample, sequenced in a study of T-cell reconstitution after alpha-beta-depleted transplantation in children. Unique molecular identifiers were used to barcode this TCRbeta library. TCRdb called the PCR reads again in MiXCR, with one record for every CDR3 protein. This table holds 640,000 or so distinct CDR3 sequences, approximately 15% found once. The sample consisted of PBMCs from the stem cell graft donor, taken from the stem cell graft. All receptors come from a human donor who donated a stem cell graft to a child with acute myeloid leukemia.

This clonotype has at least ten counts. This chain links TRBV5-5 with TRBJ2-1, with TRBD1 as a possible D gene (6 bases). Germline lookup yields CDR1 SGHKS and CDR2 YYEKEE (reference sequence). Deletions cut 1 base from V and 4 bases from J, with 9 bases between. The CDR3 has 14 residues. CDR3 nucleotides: TGTGCCAGCAGCTTGTGGACAGTTTACAATGAGCAGTTCTTC. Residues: CASSLWTVYNEQFF.

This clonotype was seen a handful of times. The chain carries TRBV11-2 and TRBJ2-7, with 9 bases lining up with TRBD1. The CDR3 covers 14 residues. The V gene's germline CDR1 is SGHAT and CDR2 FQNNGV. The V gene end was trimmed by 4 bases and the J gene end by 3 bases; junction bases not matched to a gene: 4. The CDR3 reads CASSSTGGVYEQYV. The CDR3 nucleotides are TGTGCCAGCAGCTCGACAGGGGGTGTCTACGAGCAGTACGTC.

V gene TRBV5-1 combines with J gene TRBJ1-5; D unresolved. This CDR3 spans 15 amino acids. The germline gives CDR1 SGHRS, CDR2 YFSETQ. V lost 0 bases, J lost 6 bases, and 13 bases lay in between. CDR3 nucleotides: TGCGCCAGCAGCTTGGAGGGAGAACTTTCTCAGCCCCAGCATTTT. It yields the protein CASSLEGELSQPQHF.

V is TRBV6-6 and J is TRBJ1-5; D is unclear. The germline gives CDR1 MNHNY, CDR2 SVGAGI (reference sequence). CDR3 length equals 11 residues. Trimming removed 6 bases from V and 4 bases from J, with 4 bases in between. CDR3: CASRDNQPQHF. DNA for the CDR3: TGTGCCAGCAGAGATAATCAGCCCCAGCATTTT.

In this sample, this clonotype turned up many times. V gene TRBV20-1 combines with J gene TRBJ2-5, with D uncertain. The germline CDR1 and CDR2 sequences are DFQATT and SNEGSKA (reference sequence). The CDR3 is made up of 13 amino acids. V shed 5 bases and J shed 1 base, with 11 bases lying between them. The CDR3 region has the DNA TGCAGTGCTCAAAGTCAGATCCAAGAGACCCAGTACTTC. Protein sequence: CSAQSQIQETQYF.

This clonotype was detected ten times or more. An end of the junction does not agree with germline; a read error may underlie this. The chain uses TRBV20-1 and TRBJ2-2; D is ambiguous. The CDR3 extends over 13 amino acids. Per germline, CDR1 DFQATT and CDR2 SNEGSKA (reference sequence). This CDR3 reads CSPRAVNTGELFF. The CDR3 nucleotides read TGCAGTCCTAGGGCTGTTAACACCGGGGAGCTGTTTTTT.

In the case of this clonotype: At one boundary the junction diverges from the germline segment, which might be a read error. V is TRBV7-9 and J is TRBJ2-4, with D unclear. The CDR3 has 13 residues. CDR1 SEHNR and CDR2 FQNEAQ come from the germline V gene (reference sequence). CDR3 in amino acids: CASSNDSPGNLDF. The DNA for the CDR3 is TGTGCCAGCAGCAACGACTCGCCTGGGAACCTGGACTTC.

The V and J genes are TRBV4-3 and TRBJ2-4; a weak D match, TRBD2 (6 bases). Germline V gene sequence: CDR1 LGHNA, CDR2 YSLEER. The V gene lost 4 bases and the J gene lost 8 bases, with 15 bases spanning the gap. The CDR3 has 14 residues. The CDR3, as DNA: TGCGCCAGCAGCCCGTGGGGGGTCGGGGACATTCAGTACTTC. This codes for CASSPWGVGDIQYF.

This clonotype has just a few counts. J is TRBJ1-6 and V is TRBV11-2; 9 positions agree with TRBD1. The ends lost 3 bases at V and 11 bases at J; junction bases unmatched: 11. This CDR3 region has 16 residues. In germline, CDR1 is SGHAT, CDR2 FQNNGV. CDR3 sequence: CASSFPPGQGKAPLHF. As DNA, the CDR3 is TGTGCCAGCAGCTTCCCACCTGGACAGGGGAAAGCACCCCTCCACTTT.

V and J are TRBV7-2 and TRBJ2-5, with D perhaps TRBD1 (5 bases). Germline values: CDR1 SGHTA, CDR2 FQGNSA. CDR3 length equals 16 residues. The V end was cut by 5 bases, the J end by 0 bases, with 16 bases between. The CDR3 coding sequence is TGTGCCAGCAGCATTAGAACAGGCTCATACCAAGAGACCCAGTACTTC. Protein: CASSIRTGSYQETQYF.

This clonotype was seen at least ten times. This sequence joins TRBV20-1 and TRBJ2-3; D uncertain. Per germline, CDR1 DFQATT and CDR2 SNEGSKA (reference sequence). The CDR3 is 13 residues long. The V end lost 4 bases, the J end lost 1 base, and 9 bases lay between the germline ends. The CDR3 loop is CSATVVRTDTQYF. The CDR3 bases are TGCAGTGCTACGGTCGTTCGCACAGATACGCAGTATTTT.

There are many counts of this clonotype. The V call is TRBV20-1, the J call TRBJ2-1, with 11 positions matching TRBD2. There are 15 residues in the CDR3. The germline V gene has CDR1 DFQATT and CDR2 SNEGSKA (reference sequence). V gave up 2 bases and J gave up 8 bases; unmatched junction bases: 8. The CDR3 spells CSARNLAGGGYEQFF. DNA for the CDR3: TGCAGTGCTAGAAACCTAGCGGGGGGCGGCTATGAGCAGTTCTTC.

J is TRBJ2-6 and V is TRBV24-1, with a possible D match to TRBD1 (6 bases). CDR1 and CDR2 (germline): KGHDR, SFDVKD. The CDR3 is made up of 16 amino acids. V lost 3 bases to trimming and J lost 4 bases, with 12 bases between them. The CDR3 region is CATSDPYREGANVLTF. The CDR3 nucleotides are TGTGCCACCAGTGATCCTTACAGGGAAGGGGCCAACGTCCTGACTTTC.

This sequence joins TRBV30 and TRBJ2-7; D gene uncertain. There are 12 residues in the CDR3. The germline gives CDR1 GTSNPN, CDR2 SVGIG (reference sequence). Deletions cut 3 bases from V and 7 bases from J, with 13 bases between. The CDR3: CAWSDPDREQYF. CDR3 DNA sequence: TGTGCCTGGAGCGACCCCGACCGGGAGCAGTACTTC.